These 8 T cell receptor beta chains were sequenced from one sample in a study of cytomegalovirus exposure and HLA in healthy donors. PCR involved 60 Vbeta and 13 Jbeta primers. The table came from immunoSEQ multiplex PCR; TCRdb's copy has only in-frame clones and leaves some out. This repertoire shows tens of thousands of clones, under 80% found once; its top ten account for less than 15%. Sequencing was done on a sample of PBMCs. The receptors originated from a male donor in good health and CMV-seropositive.

This clone was observed once. The chain joins TRBV7-9 to TRBJ2-5, with D possibly being TRBD1 (5 bases). CDR1 and CDR2 (germline): SEHNR, FQNEAQ (reference sequence). V was trimmed by 1 base and J by 3 bases, leaving 12 bases between them. This CDR3 spans 15 amino acids. The CDR3 coding sequence is TGTGCCAGCAGCTTAGTCCCAGCAGGGAAAGAGACCCAGTACTTC. This gives the protein CASSLVPAGKETQYF.

In DNA form, the CDR3 reads TGTGCCAGCAGTGAGGCCTATGGCTACACCTTC. Its translation is CASSEAYGYTF. J is TRBJ1-2 and V is TRBV2; D ambiguous. Germline assignment: CDR1 SNHLY and CDR2 FYNNEI. CDR3 length equals 11 residues. Trimming took off 3 bases at V and 4 bases at J, with 3 bases between the two ends.

The gene calls are TRBV5-1 and TRBJ1-4; D unclear. This CDR3 region has 15 residues. Germline lookup yields CDR1 SGHRS and CDR2 YFSETQ. V was trimmed by 1 base and J by 6 bases, leaving 13 bases between them. CDR3 loop: CASSLTGRSDEKLFF. CDR3 DNA: TGCGCCAGCAGCTTGACCGGGAGAAGTGATGAAAAACTGTTTTTT.

This rearrangement joins TRBV10-2 to TRBJ1-3; 7 bases map to TRBD1. V trimming: 3 bases; J trimming: 0 bases; junction bases outside the gene matches: 8. This CDR3 spans 17 amino acids. Germline V gene data show CDR1 as WSHSY and CDR2 as SAAADI. CDR3 DNA: TGCGCCAGCAGTGACAGGGGGGCCTGGTTCTCTGGAAACACCATATATTTT. Translation gives CASSDRGAWFSGNTIYF.

V gene TRBV7-2 combines with J gene TRBJ1-2, with 11 bases fitting TRBD1. CDR3 length: 16 amino acids. The germline V gene encodes CDR1 SGHTA and CDR2 FQGNSA. The V and J ends lost 0 bases and 6 bases, in that order; junction bases with no gene match: 6. This CDR3 reads CASSLAGTGGSDGYTF. CDR3 DNA sequence: TGTGCCAGCAGCTTAGCCGGGACAGGGGGAAGTGATGGCTACACCTTC.

J is TRBJ1-4 and V is TRBV7-2, with TRBD1 as a possible D gene (6 bases). Trimming stripped 8 bases from V and 3 bases from J, with 13 bases between. The CDR3 is 14 residues long. The germline V gene encodes CDR1 SGHTA and CDR2 FQGNSA. In DNA form, the CDR3 reads TGTGCCAGCGGGTACAGGGCGGCTAATGAAAAACTGTTTTTT. Protein: CASGYRAANEKLFF.

The DNA of the CDR3 is TGTGCCAGCAGCCCTTCTTCCCTCTACAATGAGCAGTTCTTC. Its translation is CASSPSSLYNEQFF. The genes are TRBV14 and TRBJ2-1; no clear D. Trimming pared 4 bases from V and 3 bases from J, leaving 10 bases between. The germline V gene has CDR1 SGHDN and CDR2 FVKESK. CDR3 length: 14 residues.

This clone has a handful of counts. V gene TRBV10-3 combines with J gene TRBJ1-6; 7 bases align to TRBD1. Germline V CDR1 and CDR2: ENHRY, SYGVKD. The CDR3 contains 15 residues. After removal of 3 bases from V and 7 bases from J, the junction contained 6 bases not matched to a gene. CDR3 in amino acids: CAISDLGTENSPLHF. The DNA of the CDR3 is TGTGCCATCAGTGATCTCGGGACAGAAAATTCACCCCTCCACTTT.